The clone carrying this T cell receptor (beta chain) was picked up many times. The antigen remains undetermined. The data belong to a study of T cells after yellow fever vaccination. Study results and caveats: After the booster, approximately 95% of CD4 and more than 85% of CD8 primary-response clones were re-detected. Weaker, the secondary response peaked sooner, at day 5 versus 15.

The study made its TCR cDNA through 5'RACE template switching. That step introduced a universal primer site along with UMIs. TCRdb ran MiXCR on the 5' RACE reads and lists one entry per CDR3 protein. The sample contains approximately 580,000 distinct CDR3 sequences, roughly a sixth of which appear only once. V was pared by 6 bases and J by 7 bases, with 12 bases of the junction left unmatched. The CDR3 totals 15 residues. CDR1 is ENHRY, CDR2 SYGVKD, per germline. The source is a man aged 18 to 30 who received the YFV17D yellow fever vaccine. Sequenced material: PBMCs, taken less than 6 days after the first yellow fever vaccination. This chain uses TRBV10-3 with TRBJ2-7; TRBD1 matches at 10 bases. The CDR3: CAISEGRDRGREQYF. The CDR3 DNA is TGTGCCATCAGCGAGGGCCGGGACAGGGGACGTGAGCAGTACTTC.